The 20 T cell receptor beta chains below were found in one sample sequenced in a study of T cells after yellow fever vaccination (dated by TCRdb to about 2019). Library preparation was by 5' RACE. TCRdb lists the instrument as Illumina NovaSeq 6000. TCRdb trimmed public reads at Q25 via fastp, called clones via MiXCR and kept in-frame beta chains. Records with the same CDR3 protein are collapsed into one entry carrying the most frequent genes and DNA. The sample table records some 350,000 distinct CDR3 sequences; roughly 4.3% of these occur just once. The ten largest clones represent approximately 25% of the sample. The meaning of the sample's treatment or condition label: live attenuated yellow fever vaccine strain. The sample in question was PBMCs, obtained 5 days after the yellow fever booster vaccination. Receptors originate from a man between 18 and 29 years old who received the YFV17D yellow fever vaccine.

This clonotype has a count of ten or more. The rearrangement links TRBV6-1 to TRBJ2-5; 12 nucleotides line up with TRBD2. The CDR3 extends over 16 amino acids. V lost 6 bases to trimming and J lost 4 bases; unmatched junction nucleotides: 9. Germline lookup yields CDR1 MNHNS and CDR2 SASEGT. The CDR3 DNA reads as TGTGCCAGCAGGACTAGCGGGGGCCATGGGGGAGAGACCCAGTACTTC. It translates to CASRTSGGHGGETQYF.

In its sample, this clonotype was seen many times. The CDR3 here is CASSDRVNNYGYTF. CDR3 bases: TGCGCCAGCAGCGACAGGGTTAACAACTATGGCTACACCTTC. The chain employs TRBV5-1 and TRBJ1-2; TRBD1 aligns across 7 bases. Germline CDR1 SGHRS, CDR2 YFSETQ. V lost 4 bases and J lost 2; bases outside the gene matches: 5. CDR3 length: 14 residues.

The sample holds many counts of this clonotype. The gene calls are TRBV10-3 and TRBJ1-4, with D possibly matching TRBD1 (5 bases). Germline assignment: CDR1 ENHRY and CDR2 SYGVKD. CDR3 length equals 14 residues. Trimming left V 10 bases short and J 10 bases short, with 22 bases between. CDR3 bases: TGTGCCACCCGCGTTGGGCAGGGCGGCGGAAAACTGTTTTTT. Amino acid sequence: CATRVGQGGGKLFF.

The J gene is TRBJ2-1, the V gene TRBV5-4; 10 nucleotides match TRBD1. From germline, CDR1 is SGHNT and CDR2 YYREEE (reference sequence). The V and J ends lost 3 bases and 4 bases, in that order; junction bases with no gene match: 7. This CDR3 contains 16 residues. The CDR3 DNA follows: TGTGCCAGCAGCTATACCGGGACAGGGGCATACAATGAGCAGTTCTTC. Its protein is CASSYTGTGAYNEQFF.

This clonotype was detected many times. The rearrangement links TRBV5-1 to TRBJ1-2; 9 positions agree with TRBD1. Germline assignment: CDR1 SGHRS and CDR2 YFSETQ. Unmatched junction bases numbered 4, after V lost 4 bases and J lost 6 bases. The CDR3 has 13 residues. CDR3 amino acids: CASSGQGRDGYTF. The CDR3 nucleotides read TGCGCCAGCAGCGGACAGGGGCGTGATGGCTACACCTTC.

This clonotype was counted between two and nine times. For the CDR3, the DNA is TGTGCCAGCAGCTTAGCGGGTGGTCCAGGCAATCAGCCCCAGCATTTT. Amino acid sequence: CASSLAGGPGNQPQHF. The rearrangement joins TRBV7-2 to TRBJ1-5; D is unresolved. Looked up from germline, CDR1 is SGHTA and CDR2 is FQGNSA. Trimming stripped 0 bases from V and 2 bases from J, with 11 bases between. The length of the CDR3 is 16 residues.

J is TRBJ2-7 and V is TRBV10-3, with a tentative D call TRBD2 (5 bases). V gave up 4 bases and J gave up 6 bases, with 16 bases separating them. There are 14 residues in the CDR3. CDR1 and CDR2 from the germline V gene are ENHRY and SYGVKD. The CDR3 here is CAISGPGPRGEQYV. As DNA, the CDR3 is TGTGCCATCAGTGGACCGGGCCCCCGGGGCGAGCAGTACGTC.

V and J are TRBV5-4 and TRBJ2-2; 8 nucleotides line up with TRBD1. There are 14 residues in the CDR3. Losses at the gene ends were 6 bases for V and 8 bases for J; bases not matched to a gene: 9. Germline CDR1 reads SGHNT; CDR2 reads YYREEE (reference sequence). CDR3 bases: TGTGCCAGCACCCTGGACAGGGTTTCGGGGGAGCTGTTTTTT. Its translation: CASTLDRVSGELFF.

This clonotype has more than one count but fewer than ten. The V and J genes are TRBV7-9 and TRBJ1-2; no clear D gene. Germline V gene lookup returns CDR1 SEHNR and CDR2 FQNEAQ (reference sequence). Deletions cut 5 bases from V and 0 bases from J, with 7 bases between. This CDR3 spans 13 amino acids. The CDR3 is CASSQVANYGYTF. CDR3 DNA sequence: TGTGCCAGCAGCCAGGTTGCTAACTATGGCTACACCTTC.

Only a few counts were recorded for this clonotype. This sequence joins TRBV7-2 and TRBJ1-3; 7 bases match TRBD1. The CDR3 is 15 residues long. Germline assignment: CDR1 SGHTA and CDR2 FQGNSA. V lost 5 bases and J lost 2; bases outside the gene matches: 6. CDR3 region: CASSERQGAGNTIYF. In nucleotides, the CDR3 is TGTGCCAGCAGCGAACGACAGGGAGCTGGAAACACCATATATTTT.

This clonotype was recorded at least ten times. V usage is TRBV7-3 and J usage is TRBJ1-1; TRBD1 aligns across 8 bases. Looked up from germline, CDR1 is SGHTA and CDR2 is FQGTGA. This CDR3 is 14 amino acids long. V trimming: 4 bases; J trimming: 5 bases; junction bases outside the gene matches: 6. The CDR3 spells CASSSGGVETEAFF. CDR3 nucleotide sequence: TGTGCCAGCAGCTCAGGGGGCGTGGAGACTGAAGCTTTCTTT.

This clonotype was recorded many times. The chain has TRBV5-1 and TRBJ2-1, with TRBD2 matching over 7 bases. CDR3 length equals 16 residues. In germline, CDR1 is SGHRS, CDR2 YFSETQ. V was pared by 2 bases and J by 4 bases, with 9 bases of the junction left unmatched. CDR3 sequence (DNA): TGCGCCAGCAGCTTAATAGGCGGGGGAATATACAATGAGCAGTTCTTC. Its protein product is CASSLIGGGIYNEQFF.

The chain links TRBV5-6 to TRBJ1-6, with TRBD1 as a possible D gene (6 bases). CDR1 SGHDT and CDR2 YYEEEE come from the germline V gene. This CDR3 has 15 amino acids. V dropped 6 bases and J dropped 9 bases, with 19 bases sitting between them. The CDR3 region has the DNA TGTGCCAGCACATCGGGGGCAGGGAGAGGTTCACCCCTCCACTTT. Protein sequence: CASTSGAGRGSPLHF. The entire variable domain, with the rest obtained from reference TRBV5-6 and TRBJ1-6, is as follows: DAGVTQSPTHLIKTRGQQVTLRCSPKSGHDTVSWYQQALGQGPQFIFQYYEEEERQRGNFPDRFSGHQFPNYSSELNVNALLLGDSALYLCASTSGAGRGSPLHFGNGTRLTVT.

This clonotype appeared a few times. V gene TRBV5-1 combines with J gene TRBJ1-1, with D perhaps TRBD1 (5 bases). The CDR3 is 15 amino acids. V was clipped by 1 base and J by 11 bases, with 21 bases between them. Germline lookup yields CDR1 SGHRS and CDR2 YFSETQ. Written as DNA, the CDR3 is TGCGCCAGCAGCTTGTTAGGGCCTCCCCCGGGGGAGGCTTTCTTT. This gives the protein CASSLLGPPPGEAFF.

In its sample, this clonotype was seen many times. The chain carries TRBV6-4 and TRBJ1-6; no definite D call. Between the trimmed V and J ends, which lost 5 bases and 8 bases, there was a span of 13 bases. Germline V gene data show CDR1 as MRHNA and CDR2 as SNTAGT. This CDR3 comprises 14 residues. The CDR3 DNA sequence: TGTGCCAGCAGTCCAAGGGTGGGTTATTCACCCCTCCACTTT. It yields the protein CASSPRVGYSPLHF.

The rearrangement links TRBV15 to TRBJ2-7; 7 nucleotides match TRBD1. Germline CDR1 LNHNV, CDR2 YYDKDF (reference sequence). J gave up 0 bases and V 1 base, and 3 bases lay outside the gene matches. This CDR3 has 15 amino acids. The CDR3 sequence: CATSRAGQTSYEQYF. The CDR3 region has the DNA TGTGCCACCAGCAGAGCGGGACAGACCTCCTACGAGCAGTACTTC.

Ten or more counts support this clonotype. The chain is built from TRBV6-2 or TRBV6-3 and TRBJ2-1; no reliable D call. V lost 3 bases and J lost 0, with 6 bases in between. This CDR3 is 14 amino acids long. Per germline, CDR1 MNHEY and CDR2 SVGEGT. The CDR3 DNA reads as TGTGCCAGCAGTTATACTATCTCCTACAATGAGCAGTTCTTC. It codes for CASSYTISYNEQFF.

The chain uses TRBV12-3 or TRBV12-4 and TRBJ1-2; D unresolved. V was shortened by 5 bases and J by 8 bases, with 12 bases between the two germline ends. The CDR3 covers 12 residues. The CDR3 region is CASSPATLGYTF. Written as DNA, the CDR3 is TGTGCCAGCAGTCCAGCGACACTAGGCTACACCTTC.

This clonotype was seen more than once but under ten times. The rearrangement joins TRBV5-5 to TRBJ1-1; D is ambiguous. V was shortened by 4 bases and J by 0 bases, with 10 bases between the two germline ends. The CDR3 runs to 14 residues. Germline V gives CDR1 SGHKS, CDR2 YYEKEE (reference sequence). The CDR3, as DNA: TGTGCCAGCAGCAAGAGAACAGTGAACACTGAAGCTTTCTTT. This encodes CASSKRTVNTEAFF.

The sample holds a few counts of this clonotype. This chain links TRBV5-1 with TRBJ1-3; 7 bases fit TRBD1. After removal of 3 bases from V and 8 bases from J, the junction contained 5 bases not matched to a gene. Germline-derived CDR1 and CDR2 are SGHRS and YFSETQ. This CDR3 spans 13 amino acids. The CDR3 loop is CASSWTQGHTIYF. The CDR3 DNA follows: TGCGCCAGCAGCTGGACACAGGGGCACACCATATATTTT.